The 8 T cell receptor beta chains below all came from one sample that was sequenced in a study of CD8 T cells in Susac syndrome. It was with random hexamers that roughly 0.45 to 1 ug RNA was reverse transcribed. TCRdb analysed the immunoSEQ multiplex PCR reads with MiXCR anew, one entry per CDR3 protein. The data hold about 150,000 distinct CDR3 sequences, with 90% to 96% observed a single time. The specimen sequenced was CD4+ T cells from PBMCs. The origin of the receptors is a human donor with Susac syndrome.

The chain has TRBV24-1 and TRBJ1-2; D gene unclear. CDR3 size: 14 residues. CDR1 KGHDR and CDR2 SFDVKD come from the germline V gene. Trimming pared 5 bases from V and 8 bases from J, leaving 17 bases between. The CDR3 sequence is CATSADRFNDGYTF. The DNA of the CDR3 is TGTGCCACCAGTGCGGACCGGTTCAACGACGGCTACACCTTC.

This clonotype has only one observation. The chain joins TRBV4-1 to TRBJ2-1, with TRBD1 matching over 9 bases. This CDR3 has 14 residues. Germline CDR1 MGHRA, CDR2 YSYEKL. The V segment lost 2 bases and the J segment 6 bases; nucleotides outside the gene matches: 2. Written as DNA, the CDR3 is TGCGCCAGCAGCCAAAGGACAGGGGTCAATGAGCAGTTCTTC. Its protein product is CASSQRTGVNEQFF.

The chain is built from TRBV29-1 and TRBJ2-1, with TRBD2 as a possible D gene (6 bases). This CDR3 region has 15 residues. CDR1 SQVTM and CDR2 ANQGSEA come from the germline V gene. With 3 bases removed from V and 9 bases from J, the gap between germline ends came to 21 bases. DNA for the CDR3: TGCAGCGTTGACGGAGCGGAGGGCCGATTCAGTGAGCAGTTCTTC. Translated: CSVDGAEGRFSEQFF.

V is TRBV29-1 and J is TRBJ2-5; unclear D gene. CDR3 size: 11 residues. Germline V gene sequence: CDR1 SQVTM, CDR2 ANQGSEA. The V and J ends lost 7 bases and 2 bases respectively, with 8 bases between them. The CDR3 coding sequence is TGCAGCGGTCGACGGCAAGAGACCCAGTACTTC. It is translated as CSGRRQETQYF.

This clonotype appeared a single time. The chain has TRBV20-1 and TRBJ2-5, with D possibly matching TRBD1 (5 bases). Germline V gene sequence: CDR1 DFQATT, CDR2 SNEGSKA (reference sequence). V lost 2 bases and J 2 bases, leaving 9 bases between the germline ends. The CDR3 is 13 amino acids. The CDR3 loop reads CSARSPGQETQYF. The CDR3 region has the DNA TGCAGTGCTAGATCGCCAGGGCAAGAGACCCAGTACTTC.

The rearrangement links TRBV5-1 to TRBJ2-5; D remains ambiguous. This CDR3 comprises 13 residues. V was pared by 2 bases and J by 5 bases, with 10 bases between. Per germline, CDR1 SGHRS and CDR2 YFSETQ. The CDR3 here is CASSLKPAETQYF. DNA for the CDR3: TGCGCCAGCAGCTTAAAACCCGCGGAGACCCAGTACTTC.

This clonotype came up once. This chain links TRBV20-1 with TRBJ2-3; 8 bases are a match to TRBD2. Unmatched junction bases numbered 5, after V lost 3 bases and J lost 6 bases. The CDR3 totals 13 residues. The V gene's germline CDR1 is DFQATT and CDR2 SNEGSKA (reference sequence). DNA of the CDR3: TGCAGTGCTAGGAGCGGGGGAATTGATACGCAGTATTTT. Protein: CSARSGGIDTQYF.

This clonotype was seen once. This sequence joins TRBV20-1 and TRBJ1-2; D gene ambiguous. V was clipped by 5 bases and J by 7 bases, with 14 bases between them. Germline CDR1 is DFQATT and CDR2 is SNEGSKA (reference sequence). The CDR3 has 12 residues. CDR3 region: CSAPSRLGGYTF. The CDR3 DNA is TGCAGTGCTCCATCCCGCTTAGGTGGCTACACCTTC.